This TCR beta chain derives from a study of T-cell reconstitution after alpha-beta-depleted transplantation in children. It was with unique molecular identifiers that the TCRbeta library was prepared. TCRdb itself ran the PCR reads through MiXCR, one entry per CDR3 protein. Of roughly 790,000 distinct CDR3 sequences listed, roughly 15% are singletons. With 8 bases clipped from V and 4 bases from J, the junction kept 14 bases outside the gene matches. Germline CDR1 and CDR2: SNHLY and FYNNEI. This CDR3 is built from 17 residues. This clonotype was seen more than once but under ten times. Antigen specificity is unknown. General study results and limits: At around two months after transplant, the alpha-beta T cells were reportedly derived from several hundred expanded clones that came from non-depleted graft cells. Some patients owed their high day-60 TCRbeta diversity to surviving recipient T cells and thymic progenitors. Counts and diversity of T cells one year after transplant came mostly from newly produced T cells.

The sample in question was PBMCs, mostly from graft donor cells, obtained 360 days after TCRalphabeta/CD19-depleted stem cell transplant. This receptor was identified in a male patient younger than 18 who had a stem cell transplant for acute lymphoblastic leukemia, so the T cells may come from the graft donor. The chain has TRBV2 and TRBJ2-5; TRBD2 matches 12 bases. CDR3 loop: CASRDLLAGGPGETQYF. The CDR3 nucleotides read TGTGCCAGCCGAGATCTTCTAGCGGGAGGGCCCGGAGAGACCCAGTACTTC.